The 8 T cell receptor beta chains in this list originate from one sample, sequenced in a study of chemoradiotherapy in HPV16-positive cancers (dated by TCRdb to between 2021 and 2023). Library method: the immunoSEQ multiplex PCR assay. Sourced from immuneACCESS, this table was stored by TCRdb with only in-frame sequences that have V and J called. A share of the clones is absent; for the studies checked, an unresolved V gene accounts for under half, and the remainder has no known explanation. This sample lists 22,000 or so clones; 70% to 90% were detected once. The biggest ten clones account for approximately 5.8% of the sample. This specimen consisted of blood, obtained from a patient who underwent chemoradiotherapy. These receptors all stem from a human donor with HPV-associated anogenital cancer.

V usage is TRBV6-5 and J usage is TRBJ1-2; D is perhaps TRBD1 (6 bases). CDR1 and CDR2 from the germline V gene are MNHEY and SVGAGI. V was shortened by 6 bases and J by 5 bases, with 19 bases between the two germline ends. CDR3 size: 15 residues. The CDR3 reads CASRFLQGHDYGYTF. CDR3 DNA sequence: TGTGCCAGCAGATTTCTACAGGGTCACGATTATGGCTACACCTTC.

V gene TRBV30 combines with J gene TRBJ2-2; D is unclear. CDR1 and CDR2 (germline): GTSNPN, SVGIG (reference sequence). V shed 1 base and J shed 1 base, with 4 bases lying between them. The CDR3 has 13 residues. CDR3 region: CAWSGLNTGELFF. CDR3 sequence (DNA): TGTGCCTGGAGTGGCCTGAACACCGGGGAGCTGTTTTTT.

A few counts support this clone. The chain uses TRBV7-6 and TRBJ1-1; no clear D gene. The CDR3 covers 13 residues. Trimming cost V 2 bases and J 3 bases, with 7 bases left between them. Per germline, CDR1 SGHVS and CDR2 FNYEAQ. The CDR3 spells CASSLQADTEAFF. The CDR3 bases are TGTGCCAGCAGCTTACAGGCGGACACTGAAGCTTTCTTT.

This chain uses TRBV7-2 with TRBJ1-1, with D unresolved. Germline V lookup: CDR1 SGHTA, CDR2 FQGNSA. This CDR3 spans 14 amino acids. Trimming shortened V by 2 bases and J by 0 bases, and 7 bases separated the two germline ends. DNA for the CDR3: TGTGCCAGCAGCTTAAGTAATCTGAACACTGAAGCTTTCTTT. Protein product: CASSLSNLNTEAFF.

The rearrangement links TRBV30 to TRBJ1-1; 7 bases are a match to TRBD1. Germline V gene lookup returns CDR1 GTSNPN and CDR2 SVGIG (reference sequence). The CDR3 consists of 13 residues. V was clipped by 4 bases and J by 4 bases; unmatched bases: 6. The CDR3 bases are TGTGCCTGGACGGGACAGTCATTCACTGAAGCTTTCTTT. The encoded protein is CAWTGQSFTEAFF.

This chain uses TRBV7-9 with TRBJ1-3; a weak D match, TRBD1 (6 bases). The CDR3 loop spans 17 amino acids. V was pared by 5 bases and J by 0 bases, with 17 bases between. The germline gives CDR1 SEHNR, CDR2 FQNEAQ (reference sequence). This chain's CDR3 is CASSPMGGAASGNTIYF. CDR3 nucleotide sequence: TGTGCCAGCAGCCCGATGGGGGGGGCAGCCTCTGGAAACACCATATATTTT.

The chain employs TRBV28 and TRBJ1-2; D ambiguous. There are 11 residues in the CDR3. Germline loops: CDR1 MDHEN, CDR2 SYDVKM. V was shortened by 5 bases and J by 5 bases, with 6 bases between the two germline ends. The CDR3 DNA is TGTGCCAGCAGTACAAGATATGGCTACACCTTC. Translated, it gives CASSTRYGYTF.

This chain's CDR3 is CASSLEWDTQYF. Here the CDR3 DNA reads TGTGCCAGCAGCCTGGAATGGGATACGCAGTATTTT. The genes are TRBV7-9 and TRBJ2-3, with D unresolved. V shed 5 bases and J shed 6 bases, with 9 bases lying between them. This CDR3 spans 12 amino acids. Germline lookup yields CDR1 SEHNR and CDR2 FQNEAQ (reference sequence). The whole variable domain, remainder taken from reference TRBV7-9 and TRBJ2-3, is DTGVSQNPRHKITKRGQNVTFRCDPISEHNRLYWYRQTLGQGPEFLTYFQNEAQLEKSRLLSDRFSAERPKGSFSTLEIQRTEQGDSAMYLCASSLEWDTQYFGPGTRLTVL.